This T cell receptor (beta chain) was profiled in a study of T cells after yellow fever vaccination. V lost 0 bases and J lost 1, with 6 bases in between. The CDR3 runs 14 residues. Looked up from germline, CDR1 is LGHNA and CDR2 is YNFKEQ. As TCR cDNA was made by 5'RACE template switching, a universal primer site and UMIs were added. Each CDR3 protein is one row after TCRdb ran MiXCR on the 5' RACE reads. The sample contains over 250,000 distinct CDR3 sequences, about 5.2% of which appear only once. The rearrangement links TRBV4-2 to TRBJ1-1; D is undetermined. Specimen: CD4+ T cells sorted from PBMCs, collected on the day of the yellow fever booster vaccination. The receptor was isolated from a man between 18 and 35 years old who received the YFV17D yellow fever vaccine. The CDR3 reads CASSQEVGNTEAFF. In DNA form, the CDR3 reads TGTGCCAGCAGCCAAGAGGTCGGGAACACTGAAGCTTTCTTT.